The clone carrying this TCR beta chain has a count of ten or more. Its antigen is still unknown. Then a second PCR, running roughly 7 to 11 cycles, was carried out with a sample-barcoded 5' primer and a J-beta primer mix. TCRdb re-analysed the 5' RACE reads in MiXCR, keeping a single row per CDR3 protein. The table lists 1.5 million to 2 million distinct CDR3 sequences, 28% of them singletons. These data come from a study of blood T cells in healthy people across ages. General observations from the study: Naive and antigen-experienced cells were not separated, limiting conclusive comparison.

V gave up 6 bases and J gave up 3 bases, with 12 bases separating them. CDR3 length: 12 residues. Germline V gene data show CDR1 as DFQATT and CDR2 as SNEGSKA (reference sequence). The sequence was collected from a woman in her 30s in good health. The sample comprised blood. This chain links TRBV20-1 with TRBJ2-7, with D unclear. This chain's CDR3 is CSAPRGVYEQYF. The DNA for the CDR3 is TGCAGTGCACCGCGTGGGGTCTACGAGCAGTACTTC.